This TCR beta chain was captured by sequencing in a study of cytomegalovirus exposure and HLA in healthy donors. Background on the study: Out of fewer than 400 genotyped donors, 81% belonged to the Caucasian-associated ancestry cluster.

With regard to this clone: Its antigen is not known.

13 Jbeta primers and 60 Vbeta primers were used for the PCR. Profiled with immunoSEQ multiplex PCR; TCRdb holds only in-frame clones, not every one. The table records 100,000 to 140,000 clones, about 74% of them present only once. Study conclusions and caveats: A few V segments could not be told apart, such as TRBV6-2 and TRBV6-3, and were left out.

The CDR3 contains 14 residues. With V trimmed by 7 bases and J by 5 bases, 8 bases remained unmatched. CDR1 is MNHNY, CDR2 SVGAGI, per germline (reference sequence). The source material was PBMCs. This TCR was sampled from a woman in her forties in good health and CMV-seropositive. V usage is TRBV6-6 and J usage is TRBJ1-1; 9 bases fit TRBD1. Here the CDR3 DNA reads TGTGCCAGCATTTTACAGGGGGCAAGGACTGAAGCTTTCTTT. This sequence encodes CASILQGARTEAFF.